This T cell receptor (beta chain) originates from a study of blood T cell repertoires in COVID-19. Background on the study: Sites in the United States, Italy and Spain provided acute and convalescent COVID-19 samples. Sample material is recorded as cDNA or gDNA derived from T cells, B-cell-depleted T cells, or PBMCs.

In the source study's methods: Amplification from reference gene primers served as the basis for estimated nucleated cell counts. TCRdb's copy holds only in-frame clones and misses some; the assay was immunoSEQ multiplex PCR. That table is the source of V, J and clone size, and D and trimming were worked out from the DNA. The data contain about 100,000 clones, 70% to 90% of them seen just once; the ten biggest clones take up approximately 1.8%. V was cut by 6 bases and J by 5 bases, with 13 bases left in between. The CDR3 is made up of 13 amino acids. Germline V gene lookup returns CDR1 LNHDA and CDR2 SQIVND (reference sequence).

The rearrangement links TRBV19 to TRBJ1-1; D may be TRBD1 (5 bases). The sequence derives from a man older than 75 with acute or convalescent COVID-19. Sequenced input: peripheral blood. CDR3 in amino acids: CASSSQGRTEAFF. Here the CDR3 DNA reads TGTGCCAGTAGCTCCCAGGGAAGGACTGAAGCTTTCTTT.